This T cell receptor (beta chain) was sequenced for a study of blood T cell repertoires in COVID-19. Source study methods: Amplification of reference gene primers was used by the study to estimate nucleated cell counts. Repertoires were generated with immunoSEQ multiplex PCR, while TCRdb's copy carries only in-frame clones and drops some. V and J calls and clone size are copied from that table; D and trimming were computed from the DNA. The data hold 70,000 or so clones, with roughly 79% observed a single time. This TCR was recovered from a human donor in a cohort sampled during active COVID-19. The sample taken for sequencing was peripheral blood.

The CDR3 DNA follows: TGCAGCGTTTCCCCGGCGTCCGGCGGTGGAGGGCAGTACTTC. It encodes CSVSPASGGGGQYF. The rearrangement uses TRBV29-1 and TRBJ2-7; weak D call: TRBD2 (5 bases). The V end was cut by 5 bases, the J end by 9 bases, with 23 bases between. This CDR3 has 14 amino acids. The germline gives CDR1 SQVTM, CDR2 ANQGSEA.